The present T cell receptor (beta chain) was sequenced within a study of blood T cell repertoires in COVID-19. Study-wide context: The origin of the acute and convalescent COVID-19 samples was the United States, Italy and Spain. PBMCs, B-cell-depleted T cells, or T cells provided the cDNA or gDNA that made up the material.

This CDR3 contains 16 residues. With 2 bases clipped from V and 7 bases from J, the junction kept 11 bases outside the gene matches. Germline V gives CDR1 LNHDA, CDR2 SQIVND (reference sequence). Per the study methods: Amplification of reference gene primers was used by the study to estimate nucleated cell counts. Measured with immunoSEQ multiplex PCR; TCRdb has only the in-frame clones, and not every one. The V and J calls and clone size come from that table; D and trimming were worked out from the DNA. This table has roughly 25,000 clones, around 85% appearing once. The rearrangement links TRBV19 to TRBJ1-1; 9 nucleotides agree with TRBD1. This TCR came from a woman aged 80 or older with acute or convalescent COVID-19. Sample: peripheral blood. CDR3 sequence reads: CASSISTGTGSDEAFF. Here the CDR3 DNA reads TGTGCCAGTAGTATATCAACCGGGACAGGGAGTGATGAAGCTTTCTTT.